The sequence of this T cell receptor (beta chain) was determined in a study of cytomegalovirus exposure and HLA in healthy donors. Notes on the study in general: Fewer N-insertions (relative to the 666-donor mean) were reportedly seen in an Asian-associated ancestry cluster in a later analysis.

Remarks on this clone: Its specificity is unknown.

With 60 Vbeta and 13 Jbeta primers, the PCR was carried out. Sequencing was performed with immunoSEQ multiplex PCR; in TCRdb, only in-frame clones are kept and a portion is missing. This table holds about 98,000 clones, approximately 70% found once. The clonotype comes from a man in his fifties or sixties in good health and CMV-seronegative. Sequencing used PBMCs.

DNA for the CDR3: TGTGCCACCAGCGCTCGTAGCGGGAGGACTTTCTCCTACGAGCAGTACTTC. Amino acid sequence: CATSARSGRTFSYEQYF. The gene calls are TRBV15 and TRBJ2-7; 10 bases fit TRBD2. CDR1 and CDR2 (germline): LNHNV, YYDKDF (reference sequence). The CDR3 covers 17 residues. The J segment lost 0 bases and the V segment lost 5 bases, leaving 10 bases of the junction unmatched.